These 11 T cell receptor beta chains originate from one sample sequenced in a study of PD-L1 blockade in urothelial cancer. Time point specified: peripheral blood 6 weeks after treatment start. Sequencing was performed with immunoSEQ multiplex PCR; in TCRdb, only in-frame clones are kept and a portion is missing. The table includes about 50,000 clones, about 85% detected once. The material sequenced was PBMCs, taken around atezolizumab (anti-PD-L1) treatment. The origin of the receptors is a man aged 50 to 60 with urothelial cancer.

CDR3 in DNA: TGCAGCGTTGAGAACCGACAGGGGAACACTGAAGCTTTCTTT. This translates into CSVENRQGNTEAFF. The rearrangement links TRBV29-1 to TRBJ1-1; 7 bases map to TRBD1. Trimming took 3 bases from V and 1 from J; bases not matched to a gene: 5. This CDR3 has 14 amino acids. Germline values: CDR1 SQVTM, CDR2 ANQGSEA.

This chain uses TRBV4-2 with TRBJ1-6; no definite D call. The CDR3 is made up of 15 amino acids. Germline CDR1 LGHNA, CDR2 YNFKEQ. V was shortened by 0 bases and J by 5 bases, with 8 bases between the two germline ends. The CDR3 coding sequence is TGTGCCAGCAGCCAAGAGGCACATCATAATTCACCCCTCCACTTT. It encodes CASSQEAHHNSPLHF.

V usage is TRBV14 and J usage is TRBJ1-3, with D unresolved. Trimming stripped 4 bases from V and 0 bases from J, with 4 bases between. This CDR3 region has 13 residues. Germline CDR1 reads SGHDN; CDR2 reads FVKESK. For the CDR3, the DNA is TGTGCCAGCAGCCCTTTCTCTGGAAACACCATATATTTT. This codes for CASSPFSGNTIYF.

The rearrangement joins TRBV18 to TRBJ2-7, with D possibly matching TRBD1 (6 bases). The CDR3 contains 13 residues. Germline loops: CDR1 KGHSH, CDR2 LQKENI. V lost 6 bases to trimming and J lost 2 bases, with 11 bases between them. CDR3 region: CASSPDRPYEQYF. CDR3 bases: TGTGCCAGCTCCCCCGACAGGCCCTACGAGCAGTACTTC.

The rearrangement links TRBV28 to TRBJ1-1; the D gene is possibly TRBD1 (6 bases). Germline loops: CDR1 MDHEN, CDR2 SYDVKM. This CDR3 is built from 18 residues. V gave up 4 bases and J gave up 4 bases, with 25 bases separating them. This CDR3 is CASSSLSDPGALITEAFF. CDR3 nucleotide sequence: TGTGCCAGCAGTTCCCTATCCGACCCAGGGGCCTTGATCACTGAAGCTTTCTTT.

In this sample, this clone turned up once. The chain recombines TRBV27 with TRBJ2-1; weak D call: TRBD2 (7 bases). Trimming shortened V by 2 bases and J by 2 bases, and 16 bases separated the two germline ends. CDR1 and CDR2 (germline): MNHEY, SMNVEV (reference sequence). This CDR3 region has 17 residues. The DNA for the CDR3 is TGTGCCAGCAGTTTACGAGGAAGCGGGACACCCTACAATGAGCAGTTCTTC. The encoded protein is CASSLRGSGTPYNEQFF.

The chain combines TRBV27 with TRBJ2-5; 7 bases match TRBD2. V was clipped by 9 bases and J by 2 bases; unmatched bases: 15. Germline CDR1 and CDR2: MNHEY and SMNVEV (reference sequence). CDR3 length: 16 residues. The CDR3 loop reads CASSRGVAVGQETQYF. In DNA, the CDR3 is TGTGCCAGTTCCCGGGGGGTAGCTGTAGGACAAGAGACCCAGTACTTC.

The chain links TRBV13 to TRBJ2-3, with a weak D call TRBD2 (7 bases). The ends were cut back, 5 bases at V and 1 base at J, with 13 bases in the middle. Looked up from germline, CDR1 is PRHDT and CDR2 is FYEKMQ (reference sequence). The CDR3 is 15 residues long. The CDR3 DNA reads TGTGCCAGCAGCCACGAGGGGGGGGGCACAGATACGCAGTATTTT. Protein sequence: CASSHEGGGTDTQYF.

The V call is TRBV27, the J call TRBJ2-7; 8 bases are a match to TRBD1. The CDR3 sequence is 13 residues long. Looked up from germline, CDR1 is MNHEY and CDR2 is SMNVEV (reference sequence). J lost 3 bases, V lost 8 bases, and 6 bases had no gene match. CDR3 region: CASRTGQGYEQYF. CDR3 sequence (DNA): TGTGCCAGCCGCACCGGACAGGGCTACGAGCAGTACTTC.

This clone was found once. The CDR3 region has the DNA TGTGCCAGCAGTGACTCCGAGTCCAGGGTCGGATATGAAAAACTGTTTTTT. Protein product: CASSDSESRVGYEKLFF. The genes are TRBV6-4 and TRBJ1-4; D might be TRBD1 (5 bases). V was clipped by 0 bases and J by 6 bases, with 17 bases between them. The CDR3 loop spans 17 amino acids. Germline V gives CDR1 MRHNA, CDR2 SNTAGT.

The chain is built from TRBV6-1 and TRBJ1-6; D not resolved. The CDR3 extends over 15 amino acids. In germline, CDR1 is MNHNS, CDR2 SASEGT. The V end was cut by 6 bases, the J end by 9 bases, with 18 bases between. CDR3 protein: CASSRGSLESSPLHF. DNA for the CDR3: TGTGCCAGCAGCAGAGGGTCCTTGGAGAGTTCACCCCTCCACTTT.